This T cell receptor (beta chain) was found in a study of radiotherapy plus CTLA-4 blockade in lung cancer. Study-level findings and limits: Researchers report tumor-derived TCR clones expanding in blood after radiotherapy plus ipilimumab. The best prediction of response reportedly came from early blood T cell clone dynamics, with interferon-beta.

CDR1 and CDR2 (germline): LGHNA, YNFKEQ. Losses at the gene ends were 3 bases for V and 4 bases for J; bases not matched to a gene: 14. This CDR3 is built from 18 residues. The study treated chemo-refractory metastatic non-small-cell lung cancer patients with focal radiation plus ipilimumab CTLA-4 blockade. TCRdb's copy holds only in-frame clones and misses some; the assay was immunoSEQ multiplex PCR. The table shows fewer than 40,000 clones, with about four fifths occurring only once. Points on this clone: Its matching antigen is unknown.

This specimen was peripheral blood, taken from a patient treated with radiotherapy plus ipilimumab. The source of this sequence is a human donor with non-small cell lung cancer that progressed on radiotherapy plus ipilimumab. V is TRBV4-2 and J is TRBJ2-2, with 7 bases lining up with TRBD2. The CDR3 DNA reads as TGTGCCAGCAGCCACCACCCCAGACTAGCATTGTTCACCGGGGAGCTGTTTTTT. The encoded protein is CASSHHPRLALFTGELFF.